This entry features one TCR beta chain sequence. Its antigen is unidentified. Stated time point: pretreatment peripheral blood. The sample originates from a study of PD-L1 blockade in urothelial cancer. The study's findings and limits: Pretreatment blood TCR clonality under the median forecast improved survival.

Sequencing used immunoSEQ multiplex PCR; TCRdb keeps in-frame clones, though not all of them. The table has about 95,000 clones, roughly 84% seen once; the top ten hold approximately 2%. Germline assignment: CDR1 MNHNS and CDR2 SASEGT. V lost 6 bases and J 8 bases, leaving 17 bases between the germline ends. The CDR3 sequence is 14 residues long. This rearrangement joins TRBV6-1 to TRBJ2-1; D is perhaps TRBD1 (6 bases). Here the sequenced sample was PBMCs, taken around atezolizumab (anti-PD-L1) treatment. This receptor was identified in a man in his sixties with urothelial cancer. The CDR3, as DNA: TGTGCCAGCAGCAGGGGACCTTTTGTCGATGAGCAGTTCTTC. This encodes CASSRGPFVDEQFF.